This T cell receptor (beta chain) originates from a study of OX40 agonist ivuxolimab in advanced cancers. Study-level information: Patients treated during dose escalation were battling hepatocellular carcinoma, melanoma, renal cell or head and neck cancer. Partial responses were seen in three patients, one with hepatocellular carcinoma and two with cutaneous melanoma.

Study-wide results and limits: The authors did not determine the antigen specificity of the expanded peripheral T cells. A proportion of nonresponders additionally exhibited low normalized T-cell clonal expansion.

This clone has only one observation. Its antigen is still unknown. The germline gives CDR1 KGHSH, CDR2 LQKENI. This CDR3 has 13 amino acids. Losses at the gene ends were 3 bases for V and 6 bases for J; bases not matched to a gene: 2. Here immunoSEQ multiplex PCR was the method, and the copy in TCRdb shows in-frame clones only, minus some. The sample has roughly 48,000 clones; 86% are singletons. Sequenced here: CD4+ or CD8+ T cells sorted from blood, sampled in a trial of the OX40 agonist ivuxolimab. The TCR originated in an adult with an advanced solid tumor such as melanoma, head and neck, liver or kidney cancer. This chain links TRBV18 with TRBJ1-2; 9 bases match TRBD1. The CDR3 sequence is CASSPRTGDGYTF. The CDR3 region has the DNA TGTGCCAGCTCACCCCGGACAGGGGATGGCTACACCTTC.